One sample yielded the 8 T cell receptor beta chains listed below, sequenced in a study of cytomegalovirus exposure and HLA in healthy donors. Clones were read by immunoSEQ multiplex PCR, and TCRdb kept only the in-frame ones, dropping some. The data hold 100,000 to 120,000 clones, with approximately 90% observed a single time. Sequenced sample: PBMCs. The origin of the receptors is a woman aged 30 to 39 in good health and CMV-seropositive.

The J gene is TRBJ1-2, the V gene TRBV5-4, with TRBD1 matching 9 bases. Germline CDR1 reads SGHNT; CDR2 reads YYREEE (reference sequence). The junction had 8 bases not matched to a gene; V was cut back by 4 bases and J by 7 bases. This CDR3 spans 14 amino acids. In nucleotides, the CDR3 is TGTGCCAGCAGCCCAACCCCACAGGGGGCTGGCTACACCTTC. Translated: CASSPTPQGAGYTF.

This chain's CDR3 is CASSLRLAGGGETQYF. CDR3 nucleotides: TGTGCCAGCAGCTTGAGGCTAGCGGGGGGCGGGGAGACCCAGTACTTC. This sequence joins TRBV5-4 and TRBJ2-5; 11 positions match TRBD2. V shed 1 base and J 5 bases; nucleotides not matched to a gene: 7. This CDR3 has 16 residues. The germline gives CDR1 SGHNT, CDR2 YYREEE (reference sequence).

V gene TRBV7-2 combines with J gene TRBJ2-1, with D possibly being TRBD1 (5 bases). The V and J ends lost 1 base and 7 bases respectively, with 5 bases between them. The germline gives CDR1 SGHTA, CDR2 FQGNSA. The CDR3 extends over 12 amino acids. The CDR3 loop is CASSLEGNEQFF. In nucleotides, the CDR3 is TGTGCCAGCAGCTTAGAGGGGAATGAGCAGTTCTTC.

The V and J genes are TRBV6-5 and TRBJ2-2; the match to TRBD2 covers 7 bases. The ends lost 6 bases at V and 5 bases at J; junction bases unmatched: 9. CDR1 is MNHEY, CDR2 SVGAGI, per germline. The CDR3 sequence is 15 residues long. This CDR3 is CASSTTGGGTGELFF. Written as DNA, the CDR3 is TGTGCCAGCAGCACAACCGGGGGAGGGACCGGGGAGCTGTTTTTT.

The DNA for the CDR3 is TGTGCCAGCAGCCGGACAGGGATCGCAGAGACCCAGTACTTC. Encoded protein: CASSRTGIAETQYF. The chain combines TRBV27 with TRBJ2-5; 8 positions match TRBD1. This CDR3 comprises 14 residues. The V segment lost 6 bases and the J segment 4 bases; nucleotides outside the gene matches: 7. In germline, CDR1 is MNHEY, CDR2 SMNVEV (reference sequence).

V gene TRBV28 combines with J gene TRBJ2-7; TRBD1 matches 7 bases. The CDR3 contains 13 residues. From germline, CDR1 is MDHEN and CDR2 SYDVKM. V shed 5 bases, J shed 3 bases, and the junction held 4 bases outside the gene matches. This CDR3 is CASSPGQNYEQYF. DNA of the CDR3: TGTGCCAGCAGTCCGGGACAGAACTACGAGCAGTACTTC.

This rearrangement joins TRBV7-3 to TRBJ2-2; a weak D match, TRBD2 (6 bases). CDR1 and CDR2 from the germline V gene are SGHTA and FQGTGA. The CDR3 totals 14 residues. V dropped 0 bases and J dropped 6 bases, with 8 bases sitting between them. CDR3 loop: CASSLTSGAGELFF. The CDR3 DNA follows: TGTGCCAGCAGCTTAACGTCGGGGGCCGGGGAGCTGTTTTTT.

The chain employs TRBV2 and TRBJ2-1; possibly TRBD2 for D (6 bases). From germline, CDR1 is SNHLY and CDR2 FYNNEI. This CDR3 spans 13 amino acids. The V and J ends lost 6 bases and 6 bases respectively, with 12 bases between them. The CDR3 reads CASRYRGGNEQFF. The CDR3 DNA reads TGTGCCAGCAGGTATCGGGGAGGCAATGAGCAGTTCTTC.